This T cell receptor beta chain was documented in a study of neoadjuvant anti-PD-1 for oral cavity cancer. The study's findings and limits: After neoadjuvant nivolumab, PBMC T cell clonality was significantly higher in non-responders than responders. Pretreatment Treg/Th17 ratio correlated inversely with post-treatment tumor clonality.

The V and J ends lost 6 bases and 10 bases respectively, with 16 bases between them. Per germline, CDR1 MDHEN and CDR2 SYDVKM. The CDR3 totals 13 residues. Most PBMC samples had 450 to 500 ng input DNA in six replicates. The table came from immunoSEQ multiplex PCR; TCRdb's copy has only in-frame clones and leaves some out. The profile covers around 65,000 clones, with roughly nine tenths appearing a single time and roughly 2.9% taken by the ten largest. A remark on this clone: The antigen remains unidentified.

The time point here: after neoadjuvant nivolumab, at surgical resection. The patients had HPV-negative, locally advanced oral cavity squamous cell carcinoma. The receptor was isolated from a person between 40 and 79 years old with oral cavity squamous cell carcinoma. The V call is TRBV28, the J call TRBJ2-1, with D possibly being TRBD1 (6 bases). The sequencing here drew on PBMCs, taken after nivolumab (anti-PD-1) treatment. The CDR3 region has the DNA TGTGCCAGCAGATCCCAGGGGCCTAGGGAGCAGTTCTTC. It encodes CASRSQGPREQFF.